The T cell receptor (beta chain) described here comes from a study of shared clonotypes between healthy human individuals (dated by TCRdb to 2019 to 2021). For the study in its entirety: Two women and three men aged 18 to 49 years were included in the cohort. For each donor, three plates each were used for CD4 naive and CD4 memory, two plates were used for CD8 naive, and one plate was used for CD8 memory. To increase sequencing depth and limit assay-specific biases, different laboratories used diverse techniques to prepare libraries and sequence TCR repertoires. Leukapheresis yielded between about 0.85 and 10 billion PBMCs per donor. Blood TCR repertoires of five healthy adults were deeply sequenced to estimate repertoire size and the extent of clonotype sharing between individuals. Results the study describes overall, beyond this receptor: Estimated clonotype richness was generally larger for naive than for memory subsets. Compared with non-shared clonotypes, the clonotypes found in all four sorted-subset donors had higher generation probabilities. Because the study included only a small number of donors, the genetic and exposure-history diversity represented was limited. Approximately 5% of naive CD4, roughly 3.5% of naive CD8, about 2.1% of memory CD4, and approximately 0.4% of memory CD8 clonotypes were shared across a few donors. Pairwise subsampling indicated that sequencing depth was expected to affect the degree of clonotype sharing among donors. Sampling was restricted to blood, and TCR repertoires in tissue are likely to differ from TCR repertoires in blood. Even with the large sequencing depth, rarefaction of the sorted-subset datasets indicated that sequencing was incomplete.

TCR CDR3 regions were amplified from genomic DNA by multiplex PCR using the deep immunoSEQ assay. Extracted genomic DNA from each cell subset was spread evenly across all wells of several immunoSEQ 96-well plates, with each plate serving as a replicate. Each replicate PCR for sorted subsets received around 200 ng genomic DNA, equal to roughly 30,000 T cell genomes. The purified libraries were quantified using a Qubit 3.0 fluorometer, sized with a Bioanalyzer 2100, and then quantified again using the KAPA Library Quantification kit. A separate single-read 150-cycle Illumina NextSeq 550 flow cell was used to sequence each immunoSEQ 96-well plate. The source study handled its data this way. The immunoSEQ output contained only junctional sequences without quality scores, so filtering could not match that applied to full-length reads. Sequences were annotated with PyIR, a Python wrapper for IgBLAST v1.9, and V/J genes and CDR3 were assigned using IMGT germline references. Reads were filtered out if the reads had weak V/J assignments (E-value above 1e-6), no CDR3, stop codons, out-of-frame junctions, or ambiguous translated residues. V3J clonotypes were defined as sequences sharing an identical inferred V gene, J gene, and CDR3 amino acid sequence. Percentage overlap between repertoires was calculated by dividing the number of shared unique clonotypes by the size of the smaller repertoire. Richness of each repertoire was evaluated using RTK rarefaction, the Chao1 estimator, and Recon v2.1 estimates of unobserved clonotypes. For all TCRbeta clonotypes obtained by the gDNA method from a few donors, generation probabilities were computed with OLGA. The source is immuneACCESS, and TCRdb retained only in-frame sequences with V and J called. Part of the clones is not carried over; for the studies checked, unresolved V genes explain less than half of this, and the remainder is unexplained. V and J calls and clone size are given by that table; D and trimming were obtained from the DNA. The sample yields approximately 2.5 million clones; just over 90% were counted once. The ten largest clones capture roughly 0.15% of the sample.

The CDR3 has 16 amino acids, counting the end cysteine and phenylalanine. CDR3 DNA is the only sequence kept; it has 48 bases, read in frame from the first base. CDR1 SGHRS and CDR2 YFSETQ are derived from the germline V gene. V is cut by 1 base and J by 1 base, and the space between the germline ends is 15 bases. The donors were healthy, HIV-negative adults with no recently reported acute infections or vaccinations. All donors were Caucasian adults living in Nashville, Tennessee, USA. Magnetic negative selection was used to enrich CD4+ T cells, after which naive cells were positively selected on CD45RA and the negative fraction became the memory subset. After blood collection by leukapheresis, PBMCs were isolated using Ficoll-Histopaque density gradient centrifugation and then cryopreserved in the vapor phase of liquid nitrogen. Purity and quantity of every magnetically sorted T cell population were checked by analytical flow cytometry. Each sorted fraction had its genomic DNA isolated and then quantified by UV absorbance on a Nanodrop 2000c.

Worth noting for this clone: Its binding antigen is unknown. Per-base quality was not reported, and no clone a single base away is much larger than it.

Sequencing was carried out using naive CD4+ T cells sorted from blood. The cell subset or site label, as the study defines it: CD45RA+ positively selected. The source of this sequence is a man younger than 35 in good health. Here the chain combines TRBV5-1 and TRBJ2-7, with the D gene uncertain. The CDR3 has the sequence CASSLLGPPSSYEQYF. The base sequence is TGCGCCAGCAGCTTGCTCGGACCCCCGAGTTCCTACGAGCAGTACTTC.